A single TCR beta chain is shown here with its context. This entry comes from a study of shared clonotypes between healthy human individuals. Method: immunoSEQ multiplex PCR; TCRdb's copy keeps in-frame clones and lacks some. The data contain about 2 million clones, roughly 94% of them seen just once; the ten biggest clones take up 0.13%. CDR3 length equals 14 residues. V usage is TRBV21-1 and J usage is TRBJ2-2; the table calls TRBD1, which could not be checked here. TRBV21-1 is deemed a pseudogene. Sequencing input: naive CD4+ T cells sorted from blood. Subset denoted: CD45RA+ positively selected. The source of this sequence is a man younger than 35 in good health. This chain's CDR3 is CASLGQGSTGELFF. CDR3 bases: TGTGCCAGCCTAGGGCAGGGGTCCACCGGGGAGCTGTTTTTT.